This TCR beta chain was profiled in a study of identical twins. J was trimmed by 2 bases and V by 6 bases; bases with no gene match: 15. This CDR3 contains 18 residues. Only healthy Caucasians were included as donors. cDNA carried unique molecular identifiers, and a universal primer site was added by template switching. One entry per CDR3 protein results from TCRdb running MiXCR on the 5' RACE reads. The sample lists under 900,000 distinct CDR3 sequences, about 20% seen once, with approximately 14% in the top ten. The data also belong to a second study, concerning T cells expressing NK-cell markers.

Sequenced sample: PBMCs. The gene calls are TRBV12-3 or TRBV12-4 and TRBJ2-7, with TRBD2 identical over 11 bases. This receptor was taken from a woman aged 18-29 years in good health. The CDR3 nucleotides read TGTGCCAGCAGCTTAAGCTGGTCTAGCGGGAGGAGGACCTACGAGCAGTACTTC. Protein sequence: CASSLSWSSGRRTYEQYF.